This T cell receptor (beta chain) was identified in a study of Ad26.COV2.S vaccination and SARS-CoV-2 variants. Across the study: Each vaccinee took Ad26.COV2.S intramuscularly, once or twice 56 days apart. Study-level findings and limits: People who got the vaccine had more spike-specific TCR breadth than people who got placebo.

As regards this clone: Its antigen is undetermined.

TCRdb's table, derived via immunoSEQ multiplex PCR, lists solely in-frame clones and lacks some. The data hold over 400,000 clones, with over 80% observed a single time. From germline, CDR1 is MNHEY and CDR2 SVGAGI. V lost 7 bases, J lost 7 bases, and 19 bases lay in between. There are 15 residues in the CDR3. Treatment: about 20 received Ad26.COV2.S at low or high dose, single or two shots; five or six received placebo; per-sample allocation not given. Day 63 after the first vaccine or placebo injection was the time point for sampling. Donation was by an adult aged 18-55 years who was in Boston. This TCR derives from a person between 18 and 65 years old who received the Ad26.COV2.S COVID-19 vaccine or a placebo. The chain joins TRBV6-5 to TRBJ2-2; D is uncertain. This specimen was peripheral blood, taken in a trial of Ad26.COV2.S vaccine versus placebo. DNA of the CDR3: TGTGCCAGCATGCCGATTTTCGCTTCGCTCGGGGAGCTGTTTTTT. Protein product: CASMPIFASLGELFF.